What follows are 20 T cell receptor beta chains derived from one specimen sequenced in a study of CD8 T cells in Susac syndrome. Random hexamers were used to reverse transcribe an amount of 0.5 to 1 ug RNA. TCRdb ran MiXCR on the immunoSEQ multiplex PCR reads and lists one entry per CDR3 protein. The sample yields 330,000 or so distinct CDR3 sequences, around 85% seen once. Sequencing input: CD8+ T cells from PBMCs. All receptors come from a human donor with multiple sclerosis.

The chain couples TRBV19 to TRBJ1-1, with D hard to call. Trimming stripped 1 base from V and 1 base from J, with 7 bases between. The germline CDR1 and CDR2 sequences are LNHDA and SQIVND (reference sequence). The CDR3 is made up of 14 amino acids. The CDR3 nucleotides are TGTGCCAGTAGTATAGGTCAGCAGAACACTGAAGCTTTCTTT. It translates to CASSIGQQNTEAFF. The variable domain in full, completed from reference TRBV19 and TRBJ1-1, reads DGGITQSPKYLFRKEGQNVTLSCEQNLNHDAMYWYRQDPGQGLRLIYYSQIVNDFQKGDIAEGYSVSREKKESFPLTVTSAQKNPTAFYLCASSIGQQNTEAFFGQGTRLTVV.

This chain uses TRBV24-1 with TRBJ2-3, with 10 bases lining up with TRBD2. J was trimmed by 2 bases and V by 3 bases; bases with no gene match: 7. The CDR3 spans 17 residues. Germline CDR1 KGHDR, CDR2 SFDVKD. CDR3 loop: CATSDALAGAPTDTQYF. The CDR3 region has the DNA TGTGCCACCAGTGATGCTCTAGCGGGAGCTCCCACAGATACGCAGTATTTT.

V usage is TRBV15 and J usage is TRBJ2-1; TRBD1 matches 7 bases. Losses at the gene ends were 3 bases for V and 7 bases for J; bases not matched to a gene: 9. Germline CDR1 is LNHNV and CDR2 is YYDKDF (reference sequence). CDR3 size: 15 residues. The CDR3 region has the DNA TGTGCCACCAGCAGTCCTCAGACAGGGCTGAATGAGCAGTTCTTC. Protein: CATSSPQTGLNEQFF.

This chain's CDR3 is CASSSGQAMGKNIQYF. The CDR3, as DNA: TGTGCCAGCAGCTCGGGACAGGCTATGGGCAAAAACATTCAGTACTTC. J is TRBJ2-4 and V is TRBV5-6; 8 nucleotides align to TRBD1. The CDR3 consists of 16 residues. Trimming cost V 3 bases and J 3 bases; bases outside gene matches: 8. Looked up from germline, CDR1 is SGHDT and CDR2 is YYEEEE.

The V and J genes are TRBV7-9 and TRBJ1-1; D remains ambiguous. From germline, CDR1 is SEHNR and CDR2 FQNEAQ (reference sequence). The CDR3 is made up of 15 amino acids. Trimming removed 1 base from V and 2 bases from J, with 11 bases in between. The CDR3 nucleotides are TGTGCCAGCAGCTTAGTACCTCAGTTAAACACTGAAGCTTTCTTT. Its protein product is CASSLVPQLNTEAFF. Full variable domain (rest looked up from reference TRBV7-9 and TRBJ1-1): DTGVSQNPRHKITKRGQNVTFRCDPISEHNRLYWYRQTLGQGPEFLTYFQNEAQLEKSRLLSDRFSAERPKGSFSTLEIQRTEQGDSAMYLCASSLVPQLNTEAFFGQGTRLTVV.

The V gene is TRBV5-4, the J gene TRBJ1-1; D gene ambiguous. Germline CDR1 reads SGHNT; CDR2 reads YYREEE (reference sequence). The CDR3 spans 15 residues. Trimming took off 7 bases at V and 3 bases at J, with 19 bases between the two ends. The CDR3 nucleotides read TGTGCCAGCCGCCAGAGCAAACACGGGGACACTGAAGCTTTCTTT. It specifies CASRQSKHGDTEAFF.

The chain links TRBV28 to TRBJ2-1; D is uncertain. V was shortened by 4 bases and J by 5 bases, with 6 bases between the two germline ends. CDR1 and CDR2 from the germline V gene are MDHEN and SYDVKM. The CDR3 is 12 residues long. Here the CDR3 DNA reads TGTGCCAGCAGTTACCCCAACAATGAGCAGTTCTTC. It codes for CASSYPNNEQFF.

The chain couples TRBV18 to TRBJ2-7; D gene uncertain. Germline CDR1 is KGHSH and CDR2 is LQKENI. V was cut by 2 bases and J by 5 bases, with 4 bases left in between. The CDR3 extends over 11 amino acids. CDR3 nucleotide sequence: TGTGCCAGCTCACCAGCGGACGAGCAGTACTTC. It translates to CASSPADEQYF. The entire variable domain, with the rest obtained from reference TRBV18 and TRBJ2-7, is as follows: NAGVMQNPRHLVRRRGQEARLRCSPMKGHSHVYWYRQLPEEGLKFMVYLQKENIIDESGMPKERFSAEFPKEGPSILRIQQVVRGDSAAYFCASSPADEQYFGPGTRLTVT.

J is TRBJ1-1 and V is TRBV11-2; no definite D call. The CDR3 covers 15 residues. The germline V gene encodes CDR1 SGHAT and CDR2 FQNNGV. Trimming took 4 bases from V and 1 from J, leaving 13 bases between them. In DNA, the CDR3 is TGTGCCAGCAGCTCAGTAGCGGGAGAGAACACTGAAGCTTTCTTT. Translating it yields CASSSVAGENTEAFF.

This clonotype was counted a few times. This chain links TRBV5-4 with TRBJ1-1; no clear D gene. V shed 4 bases and J shed 3 bases, with 4 bases lying between them. The germline gives CDR1 SGHNT, CDR2 YYREEE (reference sequence). CDR3 size: 11 residues. CDR3 sequence reads: CASSLYTEAFF. For the CDR3, the DNA is TGTGCCAGCAGCCTATACACTGAAGCTTTCTTT.

V gene TRBV5-5 combines with J gene TRBJ1-1, with D possibly being TRBD1 (5 bases). The germline gives CDR1 SGHKS, CDR2 YYEKEE (reference sequence). V shed 4 bases and J shed 11 bases, with 18 bases lying between them. CDR3 length: 13 amino acids. The CDR3 DNA follows: TGTGCCAGCAGCCCATACAGGCTAGAGAGGGCTTTCTTT. Its translation: CASSPYRLERAFF. The whole variable domain, filled in from reference TRBV5-5 and TRBJ1-1, reads DAGVTQSPTHLIKTRGQQVTLRCSPISGHKSVSWYQQVLGQGPQFIFQYYEKEERGRGNFPDRFSARQFPNYSSELNVNALLLGDSALYLCASSPYRLERAFFGQGTRLTVV.

This clonotype was found once. This chain links TRBV7-2 with TRBJ2-7; 8 nucleotides align to TRBD2. V trimming: 0 bases; J trimming: 9 bases; junction bases outside the gene matches: 16. The CDR3 has 17 residues. Germline loops: CDR1 SGHTA, CDR2 FQGNSA. The CDR3: CASSLAGLAGPRDGQYF. CDR3 nucleotide sequence: TGTGCCAGCAGCTTAGCAGGTCTAGCGGGCCCGAGGGACGGGCAGTACTTC.

This clonotype is a singleton in its sample. V and J are TRBV19 and TRBJ2-2, with TRBD1 matching over 10 bases. Per the germline V gene, CDR1 is LNHDA and CDR2 is SQIVND (reference sequence). Losses at the gene ends were 5 bases for V and 10 bases for J; bases not matched to a gene: 13. The CDR3 spans 16 residues. CDR3: CASSLRGQGPAEELFF. The CDR3, as DNA: TGTGCCAGTAGTTTGAGGGGACAGGGGCCCGCAGAGGAGCTGTTTTTT. Full variable domain (remainder filled in from reference TRBV19 and TRBJ2-2): DGGITQSPKYLFRKEGQNVTLSCEQNLNHDAMYWYRQDPGQGLRLIYYSQIVNDFQKGDIAEGYSVSREKKESFPLTVTSAQKNPTAFYLCASSLRGQGPAEELFFGEGSRLTVL.

This chain links TRBV11-2 with TRBJ1-1, with D possibly being TRBD1 (5 bases). The germline V gene encodes CDR1 SGHAT and CDR2 FQNNGV. There are 14 residues in the CDR3. V lost 1 base and J lost 7, with 13 bases in between. CDR3 region: CASSLGGTSLEAFF. CDR3 DNA: TGTGCCAGCAGCTTAGGCGGGACGTCTCTTGAAGCTTTCTTT.

As DNA, the CDR3 is TGTGCCAGTGGCCCTCGAGAGCAGTTCTTC. This gives the protein CASGPREQFF. V usage is TRBV19 and J usage is TRBJ2-1; D is unclear. Trimming cost V 8 bases and J 10 bases, with 9 bases left between them. The CDR3 sequence is 10 residues long. Germline loops: CDR1 LNHDA, CDR2 SQIVND (reference sequence).

The V and J genes are TRBV7-9 and TRBJ1-4, with a weak D call TRBD1 (6 bases). Germline CDR1 is SEHNR and CDR2 is FQNEAQ (reference sequence). The V gene lost 4 bases and the J gene lost 0 bases, with 21 bases spanning the gap. The CDR3 spans 19 residues. The CDR3 nucleotides read TGTGCCAGCAGCTCCCCCCAGGGGCGATCAACTGCAACTAATGAAAAACTGTTTTTT. It codes for CASSSPQGRSTATNEKLFF.

The V gene is TRBV27, the J gene TRBJ1-2; the D gene is possibly TRBD1 (5 bases). The germline gives CDR1 MNHEY, CDR2 SMNVEV (reference sequence). This CDR3 comprises 13 residues. The germline V and J ends were trimmed by 7 bases and 4 bases, with 13 bases remaining between them. CDR3 DNA: TGTGCCAGCACCGCATCCGGGACCTATGGCTACACCTTC. Its protein product is CASTASGTYGYTF.

CDR3 region: CATSGTGTGNQPQHF. CDR3 nucleotide sequence: TGTGCCACCAGTGGGACCGGGACAGGCAATCAGCCCCAGCATTTT. V and J are TRBV24-1 and TRBJ1-5, with 7 nucleotides matching TRBD1. J lost 2 bases, V lost 5 bases, and 5 bases had no gene match. This CDR3 region has 15 residues. The germline V gene encodes CDR1 KGHDR and CDR2 SFDVKD.

CDR3 region: CASTFGQMNTEAFF. The CDR3 DNA reads TGTGCCAGCACGTTCGGACAGATGAACACTGAAGCTTTCTTT. The chain carries TRBV7-8 and TRBJ1-1; D is perhaps TRBD1 (6 bases). Trimming left V 7 bases short and J 0 bases short, with 12 bases between. Looked up from germline, CDR1 is SGHVS and CDR2 is FQNEAQ. CDR3 size: 14 residues.

The chain is built from TRBV6-2 or TRBV6-3 and TRBJ2-7; D is undetermined. Per germline, CDR1 MNHEY and CDR2 SVGEGT. The CDR3 has 12 amino acids. The ends were cut back, 4 bases at V and 2 bases at J, with 6 bases in the middle. CDR3 coding DNA: TGTGCCAGCAGTTTCATCGCCTACGAGCAGTACTTC. It specifies CASSFIAYEQYF.